This T cell receptor beta chain stems from a study of OX40 agonist ivuxolimab in advanced cancers. A single count supports this clone. Clones were read by immunoSEQ multiplex PCR, and TCRdb kept only the in-frame ones, dropping some. The profile shows over 150,000 clones, 90% to 95% of them singletons. The CDR3 covers 14 residues. Germline lookup yields CDR1 MNHNY and CDR2 SVGAGI (reference sequence). V lost 6 bases to trimming and J lost 2 bases; unmatched junction nucleotides: 7. The sequence was obtained from an adult with an advanced solid tumor such as melanoma, head and neck, liver or kidney cancer. The chain carries TRBV6-6 and TRBJ2-7, with 7 positions matching TRBD1. Sequenced here: CD4+ or CD8+ T cells sorted from blood, sampled in a trial of the OX40 agonist ivuxolimab. The CDR3 loop is CASSLTTGPYEQYF. For the CDR3, the DNA is TGTGCCAGCAGCTTGACGACAGGGCCCTACGAGCAGTACTTC.